Presented here are 14 T cell receptor beta chains from one specimen sequenced in a study of T cell responses to AZD1222 COVID-19 vaccine. The method was immunoSEQ multiplex PCR; TCRdb's version includes in-frame clones alone and lacks a portion of them. The sample has about 120,000 clones, around 86% seen once. This material consisted of peripheral blood, taken on day 0 of AZD1222 vaccination. Source of these receptors: an adult in good health.

The chain uses TRBV14 and TRBJ2-3; no reliable D call. CDR3 length: 12 residues. CDR1 SGHDN and CDR2 FVKESK come from the germline V gene. Between the trimmed V and J ends, which lost 0 bases and 4 bases, there was a span of 2 bases. The CDR3 DNA follows: TGTGCCAGCAGCCAAGAGTCAGATACGCAGTATTTT. This translates into CASSQESDTQYF.

This clone was detected once. This sequence joins TRBV2 and TRBJ1-2; the D gene is possibly TRBD1 (5 bases). CDR3 size: 13 residues. In germline, CDR1 is SNHLY, CDR2 FYNNEI. The V and J ends lost 8 bases and 7 bases respectively, with 17 bases between them. CDR3 DNA sequence: TGTGCCAGCGGGGGTAGGATAGGACTTGGCTACACCTTC. It translates to CASGGRIGLGYTF.

The chain is built from TRBV27 and TRBJ1-2, with a tentative D call TRBD1 (5 bases). The CDR3 totals 13 residues. V was trimmed by 6 bases and J by 9 bases, leaving 17 bases between them. Per germline, CDR1 MNHEY and CDR2 SMNVEV (reference sequence). CDR3 sequence reads: CASRPGGGPSYTF. The CDR3 DNA reads TGTGCCAGCAGGCCGGGTGGGGGACCTAGCTACACCTTC.

V gene TRBV2 combines with J gene TRBJ1-3, with TRBD1 matching 9 bases. J lost 4 bases, V lost 7 bases, and 5 bases had no gene match. Germline-derived CDR1 and CDR2 are SNHLY and FYNNEI. The CDR3 consists of 14 residues. The CDR3 coding sequence is TGTGCCAGCAACCGACAGGGGGTAGGAAACACCATATATTTT. It yields the protein CASNRQGVGNTIYF.

This chain connects TRBV12-3 or TRBV12-4 to TRBJ2-3; no reliable D call. The V and J ends lost 7 bases and 0 bases respectively, with 8 bases between them. This CDR3 region has 13 residues. The CDR3 protein is CASKMTSTDTQYF. CDR3 sequence (DNA): TGTGCCAGCAAAATGACTAGCACAGATACGCAGTATTTT.

The chain has TRBV7-9 and TRBJ2-7, with 7 bases that match TRBD1. Germline trimming cut 1 base from V and 4 bases from J; bases unmatched to any gene: 7. Germline values: CDR1 SEHNR, CDR2 FQNEAQ (reference sequence). The CDR3 spans 15 residues. CDR3 amino acids: CASSLGQARGYEQYF. Here the CDR3 DNA reads TGTGCCAGCAGCTTAGGGCAGGCCAGGGGGTACGAGCAGTACTTC. Using reference TRBV7-9 and TRBJ2-7 for the parts outside the CDR3, the full variable domain is DTGVSQNPRHKITKRGQNVTFRCDPISEHNRLYWYRQTLGQGPEFLTYFQNEAQLEKSRLLSDRFSAERPKGSFSTLEIQRTEQGDSAMYLCASSLGQARGYEQYFGPGTRLTVT.

V gene TRBV6-5 combines with J gene TRBJ1-1; 7 positions match TRBD1. Germline V lookup: CDR1 MNHEY, CDR2 SVGAGI. The CDR3 extends over 12 amino acids. V lost 6 bases and J lost 10; bases outside the gene matches: 8. Written as DNA, the CDR3 is TGTGCCAGCAGACCAACAGGGGACCGAGCTTTCTTT. This translates into CASRPTGDRAFF.

The genes are TRBV5-1 and TRBJ1-3; D remains ambiguous. The germline V gene has CDR1 SGHRS and CDR2 YFSETQ. This CDR3 contains 14 residues. V shed 4 bases and J shed 0 bases, with 8 bases lying between them. CDR3 sequence reads: CASSPDTSGNTIYF. In DNA, the CDR3 is TGCGCCAGCAGCCCAGATACCTCTGGAAACACCATATATTTT.

J is TRBJ1-5 and V is TRBV15; 7 bases agree with TRBD1. There are 15 residues in the CDR3. Germline CDR1 and CDR2: LNHNV and YYDKDF (reference sequence). V lost 6 bases and J lost 0; bases outside the gene matches: 5. The CDR3 sequence is CATRAGTDSNQPQHF. As DNA, the CDR3 is TGTGCCACCAGGGCGGGGACAGATAGCAATCAGCCCCAGCATTTT.

The chain employs TRBV10-3 and TRBJ2-3; maybe TRBD2 (5 bases). The CDR3 is 14 amino acids. Germline values: CDR1 ENHRY, CDR2 SYGVKD. With 10 bases removed from V and 4 bases from J, the gap between germline ends came to 18 bases. CDR3 residues: CATLRGSVADTQYF. In DNA form, the CDR3 reads TGTGCCACCCTCCGCGGGTCGGTTGCAGATACGCAGTATTTT.

The chain couples TRBV7-2 to TRBJ2-7; D is uncertain. The germline V gene encodes CDR1 SGHTA and CDR2 FQGNSA. This CDR3 is built from 12 residues. Trimming removed 4 bases from V and 3 bases from J, with 7 bases in between. The CDR3 DNA is TGTGCCAGCAGCTATTTATACTACGAGCAGTACTTC. This gives the protein CASSYLYYEQYF.

This rearrangement joins TRBV13 to TRBJ2-7; D is perhaps TRBD2 (6 bases). The germline V gene has CDR1 PRHDT and CDR2 FYEKMQ (reference sequence). V gave up 1 base and J gave up 5 bases, with 15 bases separating them. This CDR3 has 15 amino acids. The CDR3 is CASSLARWAGHEQYF. CDR3 DNA: TGTGCCAGCAGCTTAGCTAGGTGGGCGGGGCACGAGCAGTACTTC.

Here the CDR3 reads CASSEDGRKFF. The CDR3 DNA sequence: TGCGCCAGCAGTGAGGACGGACGTAAGTTCTTC. The chain employs TRBV10-1 and TRBJ2-1; D gene unclear. Trimming removed 2 bases from V and 14 bases from J, with 10 bases in between. The germline V gene has CDR1 WNHNN and CDR2 SYGVQD (reference sequence). This CDR3 comprises 11 residues.

The genes are TRBV28 and TRBJ1-5, with 7 bases that match TRBD1. Germline CDR1 MDHEN, CDR2 SYDVKM. Trimming at V came to 3 bases and at J to 3 bases, leaving 5 bases not matched to a gene. The CDR3 is 15 residues long. The CDR3 DNA sequence: TGTGCCAGCAGTTTTTCAGGGGGTGACAATCAGCCCCAGCATTTT. This encodes CASSFSGGDNQPQHF.